The next 27 T cell receptor beta chains were all read from a single sample in a study of blood T cell repertoires in COVID-19. Produced via immunoSEQ multiplex PCR; TCRdb's table is partial and in-frame only. The table records about 220,000 clones, around 84% of them present only once. The sample consisted of peripheral blood. Every receptor here comes from a man aged 45 to 65 who had recovered from COVID-19.

The chain uses TRBV19 and TRBJ2-1; weak D call: TRBD2 (6 bases). V shed 5 bases and J shed 10 bases, with 15 bases lying between them. CDR1 is LNHDA, CDR2 SQIVND, per germline (reference sequence). The CDR3 is 13 amino acids. The CDR3 nucleotides are TGTGCCAGTAGTGTCGGGGGTTCTGGAGAGCAGTTCTTC. Translated: CASSVGGSGEQFF.

The V gene is TRBV5-1, the J gene TRBJ2-7; 8 bases fit TRBD1. Losses at the gene ends were 3 bases for V and 0 bases for J; bases not matched to a gene: 5. Germline V gives CDR1 SGHRS, CDR2 YFSETQ. There are 15 residues in the CDR3. The CDR3 here is CASSWDRSSSYEQYF. CDR3 nucleotides: TGCGCCAGCAGCTGGGACAGGTCAAGCTCCTACGAGCAGTACTTC.

The V and J genes are TRBV19 and TRBJ2-7; 7 positions agree with TRBD2. The germline V gene encodes CDR1 LNHDA and CDR2 SQIVND (reference sequence). The CDR3 runs to 14 residues. The V and J ends lost 1 base and 4 bases, in that order; junction bases with no gene match: 4. The chain's CDR3 is CASSIGTSAYEQYF. The CDR3 DNA is TGTGCCAGTAGTATAGGAACTAGCGCGTACGAGCAGTACTTC. Full variable domain (outside the CDR3, taken from reference TRBV19 and TRBJ2-7): DGGITQSPKYLFRKEGQNVTLSCEQNLNHDAMYWYRQDPGQGLRLIYYSQIVNDFQKGDIAEGYSVSREKKESFPLTVTSAQKNPTAFYLCASSIGTSAYEQYFGPGTRLTVT.

The rearrangement links TRBV6-4 to TRBJ2-2; 8 nucleotides align to TRBD1. The germline V gene has CDR1 MRHNA and CDR2 SNTAGT. J gave up 5 bases and V 5 bases, and 1 base lay outside the gene matches. The CDR3 sequence is 13 residues long. The CDR3 region has the DNA TGTGCCAGCAGTAACAGGGGGACCGGGGAGCTGTTTTTT. It yields the protein CASSNRGTGELFF.

The V call is TRBV3-1 (or the pseudogene TRBV3-2), the J call TRBJ2-5; D gene ambiguous. The germline V gene encodes CDR1 LGHDT and CDR2 YNNKEL (reference sequence). The V end was cut by 4 bases, the J end by 2 bases, with 5 bases between. The CDR3 loop spans 12 amino acids. CDR3 DNA: TGTGCCAGCAGCCGAACTCAAGAGACCCAGTACTTC. This encodes CASSRTQETQYF.

This clone qualifies as medium-sized. The chain links TRBV5-1 to TRBJ2-7; 8 bases align to TRBD2. The V gene's germline CDR1 is SGHRS and CDR2 YFSETQ. V was clipped by 6 bases and J by 5 bases; unmatched bases: 10. There are 14 residues in the CDR3. The CDR3 loop reads CASNHFGGAHEQYF. The CDR3 bases are TGCGCCAGCAACCATTTCGGGGGGGCCCACGAGCAGTACTTC. Using reference TRBV5-1 and TRBJ2-7 for the parts outside the CDR3, the full variable domain is KAGVTQTPRYLIKTRGQQVTLSCSPISGHRSVSWYQQTPGQGLQFLFEYFSETQRNKGNFPGRFSGRQFSNSRSEMNVSTLELGDSALYLCASNHFGGAHEQYFGPGTRLTVT.

J is TRBJ1-2 and V is TRBV18, with D possibly matching TRBD1 (5 bases). Trimming stripped 0 bases from V and 3 bases from J, with 11 bases between. Germline V gives CDR1 KGHSH, CDR2 LQKENI. This CDR3 is built from 15 residues. The CDR3 spells CASSPPLGRDYGYTF. DNA of the CDR3: TGTGCCAGCTCACCACCGCTGGGCAGGGACTATGGCTACACCTTC.

The CDR3 DNA sequence: TGTGCCAGCAGCCAAGACCCCCGGGACTGGACCTACGAGCAGTACTTC. It encodes CASSQDPRDWTYEQYF. The chain couples TRBV3-1 (or the pseudogene TRBV3-2) to TRBJ2-7; weak D call: TRBD2 (6 bases). V dropped 0 bases and J dropped 2 bases, with 14 bases sitting between them. Germline CDR1 LGHDT, CDR2 YNNKEL (reference sequence). This CDR3 is 16 amino acids long.

V usage is TRBV7-2 and J usage is TRBJ1-1, with unresolved D. From germline, CDR1 is SGHTA and CDR2 FQGNSA. V lost 2 bases, J lost 6 bases, and 19 bases lay in between. This CDR3 region has 16 residues. CDR3: CASSLNPSGSGAEAFF. For the CDR3, the DNA is TGTGCCAGCAGCTTAAACCCGTCGGGGAGCGGCGCTGAAGCTTTCTTT.

CDR3 DNA: TGTGCCAGTAGCAGGGATGAAATTATCTACAATGAGCAGTTCTTC. This encodes CASSRDEIIYNEQFF. This chain links TRBV19 with TRBJ2-1; tentatively, D is TRBD1 (5 bases). This CDR3 spans 15 amino acids. The germline V and J ends were trimmed by 6 bases and 3 bases, with 15 bases remaining between them. Germline assignment: CDR1 LNHDA and CDR2 SQIVND (reference sequence).

This chain connects TRBV19 to TRBJ2-6; 10 bases map to TRBD1. Per the germline V gene, CDR1 is LNHDA and CDR2 is SQIVND (reference sequence). The CDR3 totals 17 residues. Trimming took 3 bases from V and 5 from J; bases not matched to a gene: 7. The CDR3 is CASSMGGTGAWANVLTF. CDR3 coding DNA: TGTGCCAGTAGTATGGGGGGGACAGGGGCCTGGGCCAACGTCCTGACTTTC.

The chain links TRBV11-2 to TRBJ2-7; 10 bases fit TRBD2. Looked up from germline, CDR1 is SGHAT and CDR2 is FQNNGV. This CDR3 has 16 amino acids. J gave up 2 bases and V 4 bases, and 8 bases lay outside the gene matches. The CDR3 DNA follows: TGTGCCAGCAGCTCGAGAGGACTAGCGGCACCCTACGAGCAGTACTTC. Residues: CASSSRGLAAPYEQYF. The complete variable domain, with remaining parts taken from reference TRBV11-2 and TRBJ2-7, reads EAGVAQSPRYKIIEKRQSVAFWCNPISGHATLYWYQQILGQGPKLLIQFQNNGVVDDSQLPKDRFSAERLKGVDSTLKIQPAKLEDSAVYLCASSSRGLAAPYEQYFGPGTRLTVT.

The rearrangement links TRBV7-9 to TRBJ2-3; 8 nucleotides agree with TRBD2. Per the germline V gene, CDR1 is SEHNR and CDR2 is FQNEAQ (reference sequence). Trimming at V came to 3 bases and at J to 6 bases, leaving 11 bases not matched to a gene. The CDR3 spans 16 residues. DNA of the CDR3: TGTGCCAGCAGCTTTATAGCGGGAAGTTGGGGCGATACGCAGTATTTT. This encodes CASSFIAGSWGDTQYF.

The chain recombines TRBV11-2 with TRBJ1-1; weak D call: TRBD1 (6 bases). The V gene lost 5 bases and the J gene lost 1 base, with 11 bases spanning the gap. The germline V gene encodes CDR1 SGHAT and CDR2 FQNNGV. This CDR3 has 14 residues. In nucleotides, the CDR3 is TGTGCCAGCAGCCCAAGGGGGGGGAACACTGAAGCTTTCTTT. Protein: CASSPRGGNTEAFF. Full variable domain (outside the CDR3, taken from reference TRBV11-2 and TRBJ1-1): EAGVAQSPRYKIIEKRQSVAFWCNPISGHATLYWYQQILGQGPKLLIQFQNNGVVDDSQLPKDRFSAERLKGVDSTLKIQPAKLEDSAVYLCASSPRGGNTEAFFGQGTRLTVV.

This clone has just one count. This chain uses TRBV7-2 with TRBJ1-1, with a weak D call TRBD1 (5 bases). Per germline, CDR1 SGHTA and CDR2 FQGNSA. The ends were cut back, 0 bases at V and 0 bases at J, with 11 bases in the middle. This CDR3 has 16 residues. This CDR3 is CASSLAGPFMNTEAFF. The CDR3 DNA reads TGTGCCAGCAGCTTAGCGGGGCCCTTCATGAACACTGAAGCTTTCTTT.

The gene calls are TRBV11-2 and TRBJ1-1, with D perhaps TRBD1 (5 bases). V gave up 5 bases and J gave up 7 bases, with 20 bases separating them. CDR3 length: 15 amino acids. Looked up from germline, CDR1 is SGHAT and CDR2 is FQNNGV. Here the CDR3 reads CASSPTPRQGFEAFF. In DNA form, the CDR3 reads TGTGCCAGCAGCCCAACTCCTCGGCAGGGCTTTGAAGCTTTCTTT. Filled out from reference TRBV11-2 and TRBJ1-1, the complete variable domain reads EAGVAQSPRYKIIEKRQSVAFWCNPISGHATLYWYQQILGQGPKLLIQFQNNGVVDDSQLPKDRFSAERLKGVDSTLKIQPAKLEDSAVYLCASSPTPRQGFEAFFGQGTRLTVV.

This chain joins TRBV7-9 and TRBJ2-7; tentatively, D is TRBD2 (5 bases). Per germline, CDR1 SEHNR and CDR2 FQNEAQ (reference sequence). The CDR3 loop spans 11 amino acids. The V end lost 5 bases, the J end lost 9 bases, and 11 bases lay between the germline ends. This chain's CDR3 is CASSRNAGQYF. DNA of the CDR3: TGTGCCAGCAGCCGCAACGCGGGGCAGTACTTC.

The chain employs TRBV7-2 and TRBJ2-1, with TRBD2 matching 13 bases. Germline CDR1 and CDR2: SGHTA and FQGNSA. This CDR3 comprises 16 residues. J was trimmed by 4 bases and V by 5 bases; bases with no gene match: 5. Written as DNA, the CDR3 is TGTGCCAGCAGCCCCCCGGGACTAGCGGGATACAATGAGCAGTTCTTC. It specifies CASSPPGLAGYNEQFF.

This sequence joins TRBV11-3 and TRBJ2-7, with 10 bases fitting TRBD2. Germline CDR1 is SGHNT and CDR2 is YENEEA. Unmatched junction bases numbered 10, after V lost 5 bases and J lost 3 bases. CDR3 size: 16 residues. Written as DNA, the CDR3 is TGTGCCAGCAGCAAGGGGCTAGCGGGAGTGATCTACGAGCAGTACTTC. Amino acid sequence: CASSKGLAGVIYEQYF. The variable domain in full, completed from reference TRBV11-3 and TRBJ2-7, reads EAGVVQSPRYKIIEKKQPVAFWCNPISGHNTLYWYLQNLGQGPELLIRYENEEAVDDSQLPKDRFSAERLKGVDSTLKIQPAELGDSAVYLCASSKGLAGVIYEQYFGPGTRLTVT.

The genes are TRBV19 and TRBJ1-5; D may be TRBD1 (6 bases). V gave up 6 bases and J gave up 1 base, with 10 bases separating them. The CDR3 has 14 amino acids. CDR1 and CDR2 from the germline V gene are LNHDA and SQIVND (reference sequence). The DNA of the CDR3 is TGTGCCAGTAGGCCAGGGGCGAGCAATCAGCCCCAGCATTTT. It encodes CASRPGASNQPQHF.

V is TRBV18 and J is TRBJ2-3; 12 positions match TRBD2. Germline loops: CDR1 KGHSH, CDR2 LQKENI. V shed 3 bases and J 2 bases; nucleotides not matched to a gene: 9. This CDR3 is built from 18 residues. The CDR3: CASSPYRTSGTHTDTQYF. CDR3 nucleotides: TGTGCCAGCTCACCCTATAGGACTAGCGGGACCCACACAGATACGCAGTATTTT.

The V call is TRBV5-5, the J call TRBJ1-5; TRBD1 is a possible D gene (6 bases). Germline CDR1 reads SGHKS; CDR2 reads YYEKEE (reference sequence). The V end was cut by 4 bases, the J end by 4 bases, with 15 bases between. This CDR3 is 15 amino acids long. The CDR3 nucleotides are TGTGCCAGCAGCCAGGGGAACAGGGAAAATCAGCCCCAGCATTTT. Translation: CASSQGNRENQPQHF.

V and J are TRBV28 and TRBJ1-2; 7 nucleotides match TRBD1. CDR1 MDHEN and CDR2 SYDVKM come from the germline V gene. Losses at the gene ends were 5 bases for V and 12 bases for J; bases not matched to a gene: 6. There are 11 residues in the CDR3. CDR3 bases: TGTGCCAGCAGTCACCAGACAGGGCACACCTTC. Its protein product is CASSHQTGHTF.

The chain recombines TRBV18 with TRBJ2-7; D is ambiguous. CDR1 is KGHSH, CDR2 LQKENI, per germline. Between the trimmed V and J ends, which lost 3 bases and 4 bases, there was a span of 13 bases. The CDR3 has 14 amino acids. The CDR3 bases are TGTGCCAGCTCACCGTTGGGCCTCCTTTACGAGCAGTACTTC. It specifies CASSPLGLLYEQYF.

The chain carries TRBV28 and TRBJ2-7, with D possibly matching TRBD1 (6 bases). The ends were cut back, 3 bases at V and 4 bases at J, with 10 bases in the middle. From germline, CDR1 is MDHEN and CDR2 SYDVKM. CDR3 length: 13 residues. DNA for the CDR3: TGTGCCAGCAGTTTCACAGGGCGGTACGAGCAGTACTTC. This codes for CASSFTGRYEQYF. The entire variable domain, with the rest obtained from reference TRBV28 and TRBJ2-7, is as follows: DVKVTQSSRYLVKRTGEKVFLECVQDMDHENMFWYRQDPGLGLRLIYFSYDVKMKEKGDIPEGYSVSREKKERFSLILESASTNQTSMYLCASSFTGRYEQYFGPGTRLTVT.

The chain has TRBV19 and TRBJ1-1; 9 nucleotides line up with TRBD1. Trimming took 4 bases from V and 5 from J; bases not matched to a gene: 11. Germline-derived CDR1 and CDR2 are LNHDA and SQIVND (reference sequence). The CDR3 is made up of 16 amino acids. The CDR3 reads CASSRPGQGSRTEAFF. The CDR3 nucleotides read TGTGCCAGTAGTAGGCCGGGACAGGGAAGTCGGACTGAAGCTTTCTTT.

This chain uses TRBV7-8 with TRBJ2-5; TRBD2 agrees at 8 bases. Germline CDR1 and CDR2: SGHVS and FQNEAQ. The length of the CDR3 is 13 residues. Germline trimming cut 6 bases from V and 4 bases from J; bases unmatched to any gene: 4. The CDR3 loop is CASRPGGPETQYF. CDR3 nucleotides: TGTGCCAGCAGACCGGGAGGGCCAGAGACCCAGTACTTC.